This T cell receptor beta chain was sequenced in a study of beta chain features in type 1 diabetes. Study-level findings and limits: The study found moderately but significantly shorter TCRB CDR3s in all four CD4+ subsets of Type 1 diabetes patients.

V lost 7 bases and J lost 4, with 12 bases in between. CDR1 MNHEY and CDR2 SVGAGI come from the germline V gene. The CDR3 has 13 residues. This clone has just a few counts. What it binds is not known. Every bit of the isolated RNA underwent reverse transcription, so sequencing read expressed TCRB transcripts. About 3.57 million reads, on average, came from each naive, central memory and regulatory T cell sample. Profiling relied on immunoSEQ multiplex PCR, and the TCRdb table lists in-frame clones only, not all of them. The sample includes 200,000 to 300,000 clones, over 11% seen only once; the top ten take roughly 0.019%.

The sequenced material came from naive CD4+ T cells from blood. This chain joins TRBV6-5 and TRBJ2-3, with TRBD2 as a possible D gene (5 bases). This receptor was obtained from a man aged 25-40 years with type 1 diabetes. CDR3 region: CASTPPGADTQYF. CDR3 DNA: TGTGCCAGCACACCGCCCGGGGCAGATACGCAGTATTTT.